This T cell receptor beta chain was recorded in a study of spatial heterogeneity in lung cancer. Study at large: For the average unique TCR and UMI combination, more than eight occurrences appeared in raw reads. General study results and limits: Blood showed ubiquitous tumor TCRs more often at resection than at routine follow-up.

Described time point: sample taken at primary tumor resection. The donors, about 74 patients with untreated early-stage non-small cell lung cancer, provided the samples. Frozen PBMC, nontumor lung or tumor provided whole RNA, which was sequenced unsorted. TCRdb re-derived calls from the 5' RACE reads in MiXCR, one entry per CDR3 protein. The sample has about 25,000 distinct CDR3 sequences, over 6% seen once. This clonotype came up many times. The antigen is unknown. The sample here was PBMCs, taken at surgery. This sequence was found in a male donor with early-stage non-small cell lung cancer.

DNA of the CDR3: TGTGCCAGCAGTCGAGTGGCTAGCGGGAGGGCCTATACGGAGACCCAGTACTTC. Protein: CASSRVASGRAYTETQYF. This chain connects TRBV9 to TRBJ2-5, with 12 positions matching TRBD2. Germline trimming cut 5 bases from V and 5 bases from J; bases unmatched to any gene: 16. The V gene's germline CDR1 is SGDLS and CDR2 YYNGEE. The CDR3 sequence is 18 residues long. The full variable domain, with the rest looked up from reference TRBV9 and TRBJ2-5, is DSGVTQTPKHLITATGQRVTLRCSPRSGDLSVYWYQQSLDQGLQFLIQYYNGEERAKGNILERFSAQQFPDLHSELNLSSLELGDSALYFCASSRVASGRAYTETQYFGPGTRLLVL.